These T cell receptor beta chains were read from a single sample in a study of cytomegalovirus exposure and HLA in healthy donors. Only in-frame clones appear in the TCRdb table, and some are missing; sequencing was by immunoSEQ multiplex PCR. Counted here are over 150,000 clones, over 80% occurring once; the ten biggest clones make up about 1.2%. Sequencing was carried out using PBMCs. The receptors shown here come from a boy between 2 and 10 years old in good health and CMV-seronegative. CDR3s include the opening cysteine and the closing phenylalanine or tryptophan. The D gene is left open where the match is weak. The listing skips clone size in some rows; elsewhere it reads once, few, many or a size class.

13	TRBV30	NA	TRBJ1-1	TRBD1	TGTGCCTGGAGTATCCTATTACAGGGGGGAGCTTTCTTT	CAWSILLQGGAFF
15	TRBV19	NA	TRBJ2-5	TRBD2	TGTGCCAGTAGTATTCAGAGGCGGGAGCGAGAGACCCAGTACTTC	CASSIQRRERETQYF
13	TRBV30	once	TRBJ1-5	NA	TGTGCCTGGAGCGACAGGAGCAATCAGCCCCAGCATTTT	CAWSDRSNQPQHF
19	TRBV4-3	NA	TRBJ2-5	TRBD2	TGCGCCAGCAGCCAAGAATCTGGTGGGACTAGACCTATACAAGAGACCCAGTACTTC	CASSQESGGTRPIQETQYF
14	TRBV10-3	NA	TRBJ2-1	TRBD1	TGTGCCATCAGTGACAGGGGGACCTACAATGAGCAGTTCTTC	CAISDRGTYNEQFF
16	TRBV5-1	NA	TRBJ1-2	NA	TGCGCCAGCAGCTTGGAGCCAGGGCCCCTTAACTATGGCTACACCTTC	CASSLEPGPLNYGYTF
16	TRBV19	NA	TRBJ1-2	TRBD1	TGTGCCAGTAGTATGCCCCCCAACAGGGGAAACTATGGCTACACCTTC	CASSMPPNRGNYGYTF
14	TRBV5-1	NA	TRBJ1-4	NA	TGCGCCAGCAGCTTGGGACAGGCTAATGAAAAACTGTTTTTT	CASSLGQANEKLFF
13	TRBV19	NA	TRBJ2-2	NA	TGTGCCACCCTCGACAGGAACACCGGGGAGCTGTTTTTT	CATLDRNTGELFF
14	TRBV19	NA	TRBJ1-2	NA	TGTGCCAGTAGTTACCCGCGGCAGTCCTATGGCTACACCTTC	CASSYPRQSYGYTF
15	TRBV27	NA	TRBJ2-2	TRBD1	TGTGCCAGCAGTTCCGACAGGGGGCTCACCGGGGAGCTGTTTTTT	CASSSDRGLTGELFF
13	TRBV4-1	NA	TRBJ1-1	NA	TGCGCCAGCAGCCAAGGAGGGAACACTGAAGCTTTCTTT	CASSQGGNTEAFF
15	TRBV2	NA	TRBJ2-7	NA	TGTGCCAGCAGTGAAGGGGTGGTAGCAACTACCGAGCAGTACTTC	CASSEGVVATTEQYF
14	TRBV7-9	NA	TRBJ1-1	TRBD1	TGTGCCAGCAGCCCCCCAACAGGGGCCACTGAAGCTTTCTTT	CASSPPTGATEAFF
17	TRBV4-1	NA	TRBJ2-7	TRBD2	TGCGCCAGCAGCCAAGATGGGGTAGCGGGAGGTTCCTACGAGCAGTACTTC	CASSQDGVAGGSYEQYF
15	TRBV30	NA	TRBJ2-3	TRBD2	TGTGCCTGGTCAATCGGGACTAGTCATTGGGATACGCAGTATTTT	CAWSIGTSHWDTQYF
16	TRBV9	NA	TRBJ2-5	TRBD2	TGTGCCAGCAGCGGGACTAGCGGGGGGCCCTGGGAGACCCAGTACTTC	CASSGTSGGPWETQYF
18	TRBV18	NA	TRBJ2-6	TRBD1	TGTGCCAGCTCACCACTAACAGGGGTCAGCTCTGGGGCCAACGTCCTGACTTTC	CASSPLTGVSSGANVLTF
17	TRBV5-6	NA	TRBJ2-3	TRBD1	TGTGCCAGCAGCTTCATGGGACAGGGATGGCGGGGAGATACGCAGTATTTT	CASSFMGQGWRGDTQYF
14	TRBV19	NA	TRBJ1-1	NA	TGTGCCAGTAGTATGTATGGGGAGGAAGCTGAAGCTTTCTTT	CASSMYGEEAEAFF
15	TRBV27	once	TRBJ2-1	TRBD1	TGTGCCAGCAGACTAGACAGGGGCCCTTACAATGAGCAGTTCTTC	CASRLDRGPYNEQFF
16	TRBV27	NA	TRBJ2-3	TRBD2	TGTGCCAGCAGTCCGGGACTAGCGGGGTTTACAGATACGCAGTATTTT	CASSPGLAGFTDTQYF
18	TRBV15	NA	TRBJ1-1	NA	TGTGCCACCAGCAAAGTATGGCAGCTCGGACAGCCTAACACTGAAGCTTTCTTT	CATSKVWQLGQPNTEAFF
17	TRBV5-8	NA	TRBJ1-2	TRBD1	TGTGCCAGCAGCGAGGGGACAGTGCCCCTGAGTGGCTATGGCTACACCTTC	CASSEGTVPLSGYGYTF
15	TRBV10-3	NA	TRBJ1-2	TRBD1	TGTGCCATCAGTGAGCCCCAGGGGGTGGACTATGGCTACACCTTC	CAISEPQGVDYGYTF
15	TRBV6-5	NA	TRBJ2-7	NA	TGTGCCAGCAGTTACGGTGTCGGGAATACGGACGAGCAGTACTTC	CASSYGVGNTDEQYF
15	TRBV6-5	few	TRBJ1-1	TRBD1	TGTGCCAGCAGTCTCCTAGGACAGGGGAACACTGAAGCTTTCTTT	CASSLLGQGNTEAFF
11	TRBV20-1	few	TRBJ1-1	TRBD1	TGCAGTGCCGGGGGACAGGCTGAAGCTTTCTTT	CSAGGQAEAFF
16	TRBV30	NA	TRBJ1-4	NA	TGTGCCTGCTCCCCTTCGCCAGGGTTTAATAATGAAAAACTGTTTTTT	CACSPSPGFNNEKLFF
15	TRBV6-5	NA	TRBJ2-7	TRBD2	TGTGCCAGCAAACCTAGCGGGAGCAGCTCCTACGAGCAGTACTTC	CASKPSGSSSYEQYF
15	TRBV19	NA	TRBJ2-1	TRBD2	TGTGCCAGTAGGGGATTAGCGGGAGGGTTAAATGAGCAGTTCTTC	CASRGLAGGLNEQFF
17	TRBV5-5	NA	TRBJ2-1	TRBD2	TGTGCCAGCAGCTCTTTAGCGGGGGGGCTTTCCTACAATGAGCAGTTCTTC	CASSSLAGGLSYNEQFF
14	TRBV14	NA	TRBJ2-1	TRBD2	TGTGCCAGCAGCCAAGCAACTAGCGGGGGCGTGCAGTTCTTC	CASSQATSGGVQFF
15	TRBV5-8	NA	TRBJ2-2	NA	TGTGCCAGCAGCGATGGGGCCGCAGGGTTCGGGGAGCTGTTTTTT	CASSDGAAGFGELFF
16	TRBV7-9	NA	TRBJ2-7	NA	TGTGCCAGCAGCTTAGCGCGGGGGCTGGGTTCCTACGAGCAGTACTTC	CASSLARGLGSYEQYF
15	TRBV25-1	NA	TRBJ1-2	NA	TGTGCCAGCAGTGAATCAGGCAGACGTAACTATGGCTACACCTTC	CASSESGRRNYGYTF
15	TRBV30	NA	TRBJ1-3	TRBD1	TGTGCCTGGGACGGGGACAGGCTCTCTGGAAACACCATATATTTT	CAWDGDRLSGNTIYF
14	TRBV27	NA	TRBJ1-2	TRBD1	TGTGCCAGCAGTCCGCGAACAGGGGGCTATGGCTACACCTTC	CASSPRTGGYGYTF
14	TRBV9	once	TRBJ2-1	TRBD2	TGTGCCAGCAGCGTACGCGGGAGCCTCAATGAGCAGTTCTTC	CASSVRGSLNEQFF
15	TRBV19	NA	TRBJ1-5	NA	TGTGCCAGTACCGAAACCCCGCCACACAATCAGCCCCAGCATTTT	CASTETPPHNQPQHF
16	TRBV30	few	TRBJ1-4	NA	TGTGCCTGGAGTGTACGGACAATGACAACTAATGAAAAACTGTTTTTT	CAWSVRTMTTNEKLFF
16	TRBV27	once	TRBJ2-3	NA	TGTGCCAGCAGTTGGGATCAAGGGGGAGTGGTAGATACGCAGTATTTT	CASSWDQGGVVDTQYF
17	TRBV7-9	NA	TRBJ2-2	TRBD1	TGTGCCAGCAGCTCAGCACTGACAGGGGCGAACACCGGGGAGCTGTTTTTT	CASSSALTGANTGELFF